This TCR beta chain is drawn from a study of T cells expressing NK-cell markers. Germline assignment: CDR1 SEHNR and CDR2 FQNEAQ (reference sequence). The CDR3 runs to 15 residues. TCRdb reworked the 5' RACE reads into one entry per CDR3 protein, no DNA. In total, the table holds 350,000 to 500,000 distinct CDR3 sequences. This chain connects TRBV7-9 to TRBJ2-7; TCRdb reports TRBD1, a call that lacks DNA to check it against. The source is a woman aged 18-70 years in good health. The sample was blood T cells: a sorted CD56 or NKG2C T cell subset, CD4+ or CD8+ T cells, or bulk PBMC T cells (not recorded which). CDR3 sequence reads: CASSVRQGLAYEQYF.